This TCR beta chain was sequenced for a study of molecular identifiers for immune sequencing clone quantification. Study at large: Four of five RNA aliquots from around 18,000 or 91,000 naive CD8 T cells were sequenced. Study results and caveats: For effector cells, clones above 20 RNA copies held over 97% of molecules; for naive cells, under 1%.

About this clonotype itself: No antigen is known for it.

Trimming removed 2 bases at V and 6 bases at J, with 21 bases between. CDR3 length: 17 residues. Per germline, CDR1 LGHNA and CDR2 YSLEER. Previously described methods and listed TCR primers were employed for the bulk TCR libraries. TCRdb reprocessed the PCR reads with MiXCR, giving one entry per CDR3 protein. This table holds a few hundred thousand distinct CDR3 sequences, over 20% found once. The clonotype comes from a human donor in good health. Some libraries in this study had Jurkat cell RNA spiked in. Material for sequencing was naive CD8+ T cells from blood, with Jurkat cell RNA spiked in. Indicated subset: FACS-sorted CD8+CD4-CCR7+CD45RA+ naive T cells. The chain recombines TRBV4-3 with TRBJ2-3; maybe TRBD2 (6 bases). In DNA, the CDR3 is TGCGCCAGCAGCCAAAACAAGGGGACTGAAGGACCGGATACGCAGTATTTT. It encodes CASSQNKGTEGPDTQYF.